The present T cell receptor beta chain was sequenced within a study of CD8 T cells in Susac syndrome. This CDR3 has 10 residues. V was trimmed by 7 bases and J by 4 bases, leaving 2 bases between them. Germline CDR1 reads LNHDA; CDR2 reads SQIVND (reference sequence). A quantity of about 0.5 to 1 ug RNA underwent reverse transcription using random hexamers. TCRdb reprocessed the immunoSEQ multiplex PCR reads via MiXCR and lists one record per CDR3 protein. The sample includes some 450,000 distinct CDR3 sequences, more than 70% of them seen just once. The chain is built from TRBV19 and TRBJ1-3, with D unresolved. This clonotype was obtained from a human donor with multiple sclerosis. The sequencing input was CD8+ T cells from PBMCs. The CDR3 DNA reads TGTGCCAGTACCGGAAACACCATATATTTT. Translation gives CASTGNTIYF. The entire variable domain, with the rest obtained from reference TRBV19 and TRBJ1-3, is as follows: DGGITQSPKYLFRKEGQNVTLSCEQNLNHDAMYWYRQDPGQGLRLIYYSQIVNDFQKGDIAEGYSVSREKKESFPLTVTSAQKNPTAFYLCASTGNTIYFGEGSWLTVV.